The next 17 T cell receptor beta chains were all read from a single sample in a study of patients and donors after allogeneic stem cell transplantation. TCRdb re-called the RT-PCR reads through MiXCR, storing one row per CDR3 protein. Altogether around 150,000 distinct CDR3 sequences are present, about 40% being singletons, with the ten largest covering 50%. Input material: blood, either unsorted or a sorted T cell fraction (not recorded which). These receptor sequences come from a human donor who was either an allogeneic HSCT recipient or a stem cell or donor lymphocyte infusion donor (not recorded which). It is not recorded whose cells these are; they may come from a transplant donor.

The rearrangement joins TRBV9 to TRBJ1-4, with D tentatively TRBD1 (6 bases). V shed 0 bases and J shed 8 bases, with 11 bases lying between them. The CDR3 is made up of 14 amino acids. Germline CDR1 is SGDLS and CDR2 is YYNGEE. The chain's CDR3 is CASSVEQGGEKLFF. The CDR3, as DNA: TGTGCCAGCAGCGTAGAACAGGGAGGAGAAAAACTGTTTTTT. Supplemented by reference TRBV9 and TRBJ1-4, the full variable domain reads DSGVTQTPKHLITATGQRVTLRCSPRSGDLSVYWYQQSLDQGLQFLIQYYNGEERAKGNILERFSAQQFPDLHSELNLSSLELGDSALYFCASSVEQGGEKLFFGSGTQLSVL.

The V call is TRBV5-1, the J call TRBJ1-1, with D possibly being TRBD1 (5 bases). The V gene lost 4 bases and the J gene lost 4 bases, with 14 bases spanning the gap. Germline CDR1 SGHRS, CDR2 YFSETQ. This CDR3 region has 14 residues. CDR3 DNA: TGCGCCAGCAGCATGGGACCCCGAGGCACTGAAGCTTTCTTT. Translating it yields CASSMGPRGTEAFF.

This clonotype was observed a handful of times. The rearrangement joins TRBV24-1 to TRBJ1-2; D call uncertain. Between the trimmed V and J ends, which lost 4 bases and 8 bases, there was a span of 7 bases. This CDR3 spans 11 amino acids. Germline V gene sequence: CDR1 KGHDR, CDR2 SFDVKD. The CDR3 region has the DNA TGTGCCACCAGTGACCCCAGGGGCTACACCTTC. This sequence encodes CATSDPRGYTF.

This rearrangement joins TRBV7-8 to TRBJ1-6; tentative D call: TRBD1 (6 bases). Germline values: CDR1 SGHVS, CDR2 FQNEAQ. V was pared by 3 bases and J by 6 bases, with 9 bases between. The CDR3 covers 14 residues. The CDR3 region has the DNA TGTGCCAGCAGCTTGCTCAGGGGTAATTCACCCCTCCACTTT. Protein: CASSLLRGNSPLHF.

This clonotype was observed a few times. The chain is built from TRBV6-4 and TRBJ1-4, with unresolved D. Germline lookup yields CDR1 MRHNA and CDR2 SNTAGT. V shed 6 bases and J shed 3 bases, with 11 bases lying between them. This CDR3 spans 14 amino acids. The CDR3, as DNA: TGTGCCAGCAGCAAACGGGGATCTAATGAAAAACTGTTTTTT. This codes for CASSKRGSNEKLFF.

This chain uses TRBV2 with TRBJ2-1; 9 bases agree with TRBD2. Germline V CDR1 and CDR2: SNHLY, FYNNEI. There are 11 residues in the CDR3. V lost 6 bases and J lost 9; bases outside the gene matches: 0. This CDR3 reads CASRRGGEQFF. CDR3 DNA: TGTGCCAGCAGGCGGGGGGGTGAGCAGTTCTTC.

This clonotype appeared a few times. The chain couples TRBV29-1 to TRBJ1-1; D gene ambiguous. V gave up 4 bases and J gave up 1 base, with 4 bases separating them. CDR1 SQVTM and CDR2 ANQGSEA come from the germline V gene. CDR3 size: 11 residues. As DNA, the CDR3 is TGCAGCGTTGGGACGAACACTGAAGCTTTCTTT. It specifies CSVGTNTEAFF. Full variable domain (remainder filled in from reference TRBV29-1 and TRBJ1-1): SAVISQKPSRDICQRGTSLTIQCQVDSQVTMMFWYRQQPGQSLTLIATANQGSEATYESGFVIDKFPISRPNLTFSTLTVSNMSPEDSSIYLCSVGTNTEAFFGQGTRLTVV.

This clonotype has just a few counts. This chain connects TRBV11-2 to TRBJ2-1, with TRBD1 matching over 10 bases. Germline CDR1 is SGHAT and CDR2 is FQNNGV. The CDR3 is 17 residues long. After removal of 5 bases from V and 7 bases from J, the junction contained 14 bases not matched to a gene. CDR3 residues: CASSPSTGTGAQNEQFF. The CDR3 DNA is TGTGCCAGCAGCCCCAGCACCGGGACAGGGGCGCAAAATGAGCAGTTCTTC.

The V call is TRBV6-2 or TRBV6-3, the J call TRBJ1-2; the D gene is possibly TRBD1 (5 bases). Germline V gives CDR1 MNHEY, CDR2 SVGEGT. The germline V and J ends were trimmed by 8 bases and 0 bases, with 7 bases remaining between them. This CDR3 region has 12 residues. This chain's CDR3 is CASGTANYGYTF. The CDR3 DNA reads TGTGCCAGCGGGACGGCTAACTATGGCTACACCTTC.

This clonotype was counted between two and nine times. V gene TRBV5-1 combines with J gene TRBJ1-2, with 10 bases aligning to TRBD1. V lost 3 bases and J lost 1; bases outside the gene matches: 6. This CDR3 has 16 residues. The germline gives CDR1 SGHRS, CDR2 YFSETQ. The CDR3 sequence: CASSSTGTGDNYGYTF. DNA for the CDR3: TGCGCCAGCAGCTCTACCGGGACAGGGGATAACTATGGCTACACCTTC.

Many counts were recorded for this clonotype. This chain joins TRBV11-2 and TRBJ1-2, with D possibly TRBD1 on 6 matching bases. Germline assignment: CDR1 SGHAT and CDR2 FQNNGV. This CDR3 has 13 amino acids. Deletions cut 5 bases from V and 4 bases from J, with 11 bases between. This CDR3 is CASSTGTFYGYTF. CDR3 nucleotides: TGTGCCAGCAGCACCGGGACATTCTATGGCTACACCTTC.

This clonotype was picked up a small number of times. This sequence joins TRBV28 and TRBJ1-3; unclear D gene. This CDR3 has 17 residues. Germline-derived CDR1 and CDR2 are MDHEN and SYDVKM. Trimming removed 1 base at V and 6 bases at J, with 19 bases between. The CDR3 DNA follows: TGTGCCAGCAGTTTATCCGAGCGGGCCTCGATCTTAAACACCATATATTTT. The encoded protein is CASSLSERASILNTIYF.

This clonotype was counted a few times. The chain joins TRBV24-1 to TRBJ1-5; D is possibly TRBD1 (5 bases). V lost 4 bases to trimming and J lost 2 bases, with 5 bases between them. The CDR3 sequence is 13 residues long. Germline assignment: CDR1 KGHDR and CDR2 SFDVKD. The CDR3 here is CATSEGGNQPQHF. The CDR3 DNA follows: TGTGCCACCAGTGAGGGGGGCAATCAGCCCCAGCATTTT.

This clonotype was picked up a small number of times. DNA of the CDR3: TGTGCCAGCAGTTACCGCGTCAGGACAGATACGCAGTATTTT. It translates to CASSYRVRTDTQYF. The chain carries TRBV6-2 or TRBV6-3 and TRBJ2-3; D gene uncertain. Germline V CDR1 and CDR2: MNHEY, SVGEGT. V lost 2 bases and J lost 3, with 9 bases in between. The CDR3 contains 14 residues.

This clonotype was seen once. The chain is built from TRBV5-5 and TRBJ2-1; D gene uncertain. Trimming cost V 0 bases and J 3 bases, with 4 bases left between them. The CDR3 loop spans 13 amino acids. The germline V gene encodes CDR1 SGHKS and CDR2 YYEKEE (reference sequence). The CDR3 is CASSLEDYNEQFF. The CDR3 DNA reads as TGTGCCAGCAGCTTGGAAGACTACAATGAGCAGTTCTTC.

This clonotype came up a few times. This chain joins TRBV7-9 and TRBJ2-2; possibly TRBD1 for D (5 bases). The CDR3 loop spans 15 amino acids. V was clipped by 5 bases and J by 1 base, with 11 bases between them. Germline lookup yields CDR1 SEHNR and CDR2 FQNEAQ (reference sequence). The CDR3 sequence: CASSLRQLNTGELFF. The DNA of the CDR3 is TGTGCCAGCAGCCTACGACAGCTGAACACCGGGGAGCTGTTTTTT.

This clonotype has a handful of counts. DNA for the CDR3: TGTGCCATCAGTGGGCCCCCAGCAGGGGATACGCAGTATTTT. Amino acid sequence: CAISGPPAGDTQYF. The gene calls are TRBV10-3 and TRBJ2-3; maybe TRBD1 (5 bases). The germline V and J ends were trimmed by 4 bases and 6 bases, with 14 bases remaining between them. CDR3 length: 14 residues. Per the germline V gene, CDR1 is ENHRY and CDR2 is SYGVKD.